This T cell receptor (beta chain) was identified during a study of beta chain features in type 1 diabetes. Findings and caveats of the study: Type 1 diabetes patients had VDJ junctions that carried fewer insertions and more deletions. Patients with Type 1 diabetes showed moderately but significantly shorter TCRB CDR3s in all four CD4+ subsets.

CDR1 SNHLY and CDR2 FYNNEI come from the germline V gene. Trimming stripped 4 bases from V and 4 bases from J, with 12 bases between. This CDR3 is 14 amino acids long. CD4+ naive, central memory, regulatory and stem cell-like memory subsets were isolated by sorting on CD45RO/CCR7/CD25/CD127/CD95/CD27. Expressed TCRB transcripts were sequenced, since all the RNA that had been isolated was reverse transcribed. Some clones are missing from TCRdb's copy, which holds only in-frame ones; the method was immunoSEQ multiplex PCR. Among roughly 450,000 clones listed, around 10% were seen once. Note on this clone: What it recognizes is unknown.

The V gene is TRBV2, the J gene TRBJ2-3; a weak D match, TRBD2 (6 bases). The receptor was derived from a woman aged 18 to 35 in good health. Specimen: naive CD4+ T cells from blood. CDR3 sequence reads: CASSGGGPADTQYF. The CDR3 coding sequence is TGTGCCAGCAGTGGCGGAGGGCCGGCAGATACGCAGTATTTT.